Each of the 12 T cell receptor beta chains below was sequenced from the same sample in a study of blood T cell repertoires in COVID-19. The method was immunoSEQ multiplex PCR; TCRdb's version includes in-frame clones alone and lacks a portion of them. The sample contains around 140,000 clones, about 89% of which appear only once. What was sequenced was peripheral blood. The receptors were gathered from a middle-aged man who had recovered from COVID-19.

This rearrangement joins TRBV6-5 to TRBJ2-1; 12 bases align to TRBD1. The germline V gene has CDR1 MNHEY and CDR2 SVGAGI. Trimming took 6 bases from V and 5 from J; bases not matched to a gene: 5. The CDR3 sequence is 15 residues long. The CDR3 DNA sequence: TGTGCCAGCAGCCCCGGGACAGGGGGCCACAATGAGCAGTTCTTC. It translates to CASSPGTGGHNEQFF.

The gene calls are TRBV29-1 and TRBJ1-2; 7 bases agree with TRBD1. This CDR3 spans 14 amino acids. With V trimmed by 6 bases and J by 3 bases, 10 bases remained unmatched. The germline gives CDR1 SQVTM, CDR2 ANQGSEA. The CDR3 region is CSVEQGGPYYGYTF. The CDR3 nucleotides are TGCAGCGTCGAGCAGGGGGGTCCCTACTATGGCTACACCTTC.

The chain has TRBV19 and TRBJ1-4, with D tentatively TRBD1 (6 bases). This CDR3 contains 15 residues. Trimming removed 11 bases at V and 7 bases at J, with 23 bases between. Germline V gene data show CDR1 as LNHDA and CDR2 as SQIVND (reference sequence). In nucleotides, the CDR3 is TGTGCCTGCGCCCCCGGACAGCTAGGGGGTGAAAAACTGTTTTTT. This translates into CACAPGQLGGEKLFF.

This clone was detected only once. The V gene is TRBV7-9, the J gene TRBJ2-2; D unresolved. Germline V CDR1 and CDR2: SEHNR, FQNEAQ (reference sequence). The CDR3 contains 16 residues. The ends were cut back, 5 bases at V and 2 bases at J, with 15 bases in the middle. CDR3 protein: CASSLMSAGNTGELFF. CDR3 nucleotide sequence: TGTGCCAGCAGCCTGATGTCGGCAGGCAACACCGGGGAGCTGTTTTTT.

The chain is built from TRBV7-6 and TRBJ2-2; 12 bases align to TRBD2. V shed 5 bases, J shed 4 bases, and the junction held 11 bases outside the gene matches. The CDR3 runs to 18 residues. CDR1 is SGHVS and CDR2 is FNYEAQ in the germline V gene. CDR3 nucleotides: TGTGCCAGCAGCCCACTAGCGGGGGGCTACCTTGGCACCGGGGAGCTGTTTTTT. Translating gives CASSPLAGGYLGTGELFF.

The chain joins TRBV5-5 to TRBJ2-5; 11 bases line up with TRBD2. The CDR3 length is 15 residues. V was clipped by 6 bases and J by 2 bases; unmatched bases: 6. Germline V lookup: CDR1 SGHKS, CDR2 YYEKEE (reference sequence). The CDR3 sequence is CASILSGGAQETQYF. CDR3 coding DNA: TGTGCCAGCATCCTTAGCGGGGGGGCGCAAGAGACCCAGTACTTC.

The chain carries TRBV12-3 or TRBV12-4 and TRBJ1-5; 9 nucleotides match TRBD1. Trimming took 6 bases from V and 6 from J; bases not matched to a gene: 3. The CDR3 loop spans 13 amino acids. CDR3 in DNA: TGTGCCAGCAGGGGACAGGGAGGTCAGCCCCAGCATTTT. Amino acids: CASRGQGGQPQHF.

This chain connects TRBV5-4 to TRBJ2-1, with 8 bases lining up with TRBD1. The CDR3 consists of 15 residues. The germline V gene encodes CDR1 SGHNT and CDR2 YYREEE (reference sequence). The junction had 3 bases not matched to a gene; V was cut back by 4 bases and J by 0 bases. The chain's CDR3 is CASSDRGNSYNEQFF. The CDR3 nucleotides read TGTGCCAGCAGCGACAGGGGAAACTCCTACAATGAGCAGTTCTTC.

This clone was observed a single time. V is TRBV6-5 and J is TRBJ1-5; 9 bases agree with TRBD1. The germline CDR1 and CDR2 sequences are MNHEY and SVGAGI. V gave up 0 bases and J gave up 6 bases; unmatched junction bases: 6. This CDR3 is 16 amino acids long. CDR3 in DNA: TGTGCCAGCAGTTACTCGAACAGGGGGCTGGCTCAGCCCCAGCATTTT. Protein: CASSYSNRGLAQPQHF.

The chain carries TRBV5-1 and TRBJ2-2; TRBD2 agrees at 14 bases. V shed 4 bases and J 4 bases; nucleotides not matched to a gene: 6. Per the germline V gene, CDR1 is SGHRS and CDR2 is YFSETQ. This CDR3 contains 17 residues. The CDR3 DNA follows: TGCGCCAGCAGCCCGACTAGCGGGGGGGCCGCCACCGGGGAGCTGTTTTTT. It specifies CASSPTSGGAATGELFF.

The gene calls are TRBV10-3 and TRBJ1-4; possibly TRBD1 for D (5 bases). Trimming left V 6 bases short and J 2 bases short, with 13 bases between. CDR1 is ENHRY and CDR2 is SYGVKD in the germline V gene. The length of the CDR3 is 15 residues. CDR3 in amino acids: CAIRPGEATNEKLFF. CDR3 DNA sequence: TGTGCCATCAGACCGGGGGAGGCGACTAATGAAAAACTGTTTTTT.

This clone was found once. The rearrangement links TRBV7-9 to TRBJ2-5; D perhaps matches TRBD2 (5 bases). V gave up 4 bases and J gave up 5 bases, with 14 bases separating them. This CDR3 region has 14 residues. CDR1 is SEHNR, CDR2 FQNEAQ, per germline (reference sequence). CDR3 loop: CASSSSIGVETQYF. DNA of the CDR3: TGTGCCAGCAGCTCATCAATCGGGGTGGAGACCCAGTACTTC. Full variable domain (rest looked up from reference TRBV7-9 and TRBJ2-5): DTGVSQNPRHKITKRGQNVTFRCDPISEHNRLYWYRQTLGQGPEFLTYFQNEAQLEKSRLLSDRFSAERPKGSFSTLEIQRTEQGDSAMYLCASSSSIGVETQYFGPGTRLLVL.